Listed below are T cell receptor beta chains from one sample, sequenced in a study of T cell responses to AZD1222 COVID-19 vaccine. Clones were read by immunoSEQ multiplex PCR, and TCRdb kept only the in-frame ones, dropping some. Among tens of thousands of clones listed, roughly 89% were seen once. Sequenced material: peripheral blood, taken on day 0 of AZD1222 vaccination. These receptors were obtained from an adult in good health. Both conserved end residues are part of each CDR3. Each record gives: clone size, D gene, V gene, J gene, CDR3 protein, CDR3 DNA. D genes are given only for firm matches. Some rows have no size entry. The others give once, few or many, or a class for an expanded clone.

clone_size: NA; d_call: NA; v_call: TRBV11-2; j_call: TRBJ2-7; cdr3_aa: CASSLGAGAYEQYF; cdr3_nt: TGTGCCAGCAGCTTAGGGGCCGGGGCCTACGAGCAGTACTTC
clone_size: NA; d_call: NA; v_call: TRBV7-2; j_call: TRBJ1-4; cdr3_aa: CASSPGPNEKLFF; cdr3_nt: TGTGCCAGCAGCCCGGGGCCAAATGAAAAACTGTTTTTT
clone_size: NA; d_call: NA; v_call: TRBV7-3; j_call: TRBJ2-2; cdr3_aa: CASSSGTENTGELFF; cdr3_nt: TGTGCCAGCAGCTCCGGGACGGAGAACACCGGGGAGCTGTTTTTT
clone_size: NA; d_call: TRBD2; v_call: TRBV7-8; j_call: TRBJ2-1; cdr3_aa: CASSQNVGLVVNEQFF; cdr3_nt: TGTGCCAGCAGCCAAAACGTGGGACTAGTCGTCAATGAGCAGTTCTTC
clone_size: NA; d_call: NA; v_call: TRBV5-1; j_call: TRBJ1-1; cdr3_aa: CASSLGATGSEAFF; cdr3_nt: TGCGCCAGCAGCTTGGGGGCGACAGGCTCTGAAGCTTTCTTT
clone_size: NA; d_call: TRBD1; v_call: TRBV11-2; j_call: TRBJ2-6; cdr3_aa: CASSENRGLGANVLTF; cdr3_nt: TGTGCCAGCAGTGAAAACAGGGGTCTTGGGGCCAACGTCCTGACTTTC
clone_size: once; d_call: NA; v_call: TRBV2; j_call: TRBJ2-3; cdr3_aa: CASSELARTSTDTQYF; cdr3_nt: TGTGCCAGCAGTGAACTAGCCCGAACTAGCACAGATACGCAGTATTTT
clone_size: few; d_call: TRBD1; v_call: TRBV9; j_call: TRBJ1-2; cdr3_aa: CASSIPGTGGRGYTF; cdr3_nt: TGTGCCAGCAGCATTCCCGGGACAGGGGGCCGTGGCTACACCTTC
clone_size: NA; d_call: NA; v_call: TRBV4-2; j_call: TRBJ1-2; cdr3_aa: CASSQAVRDYGYTF; cdr3_nt: TGTGCCAGCAGCCAAGCGGTCAGGGACTATGGCTACACCTTC
clone_size: NA; d_call: TRBD1; v_call: TRBV5-1; j_call: TRBJ2-1; cdr3_aa: CASSLPRGTGPHEQFF; cdr3_nt: TGCGCCAGCAGCTTACCTCGGGGGACAGGGCCCCATGAGCAGTTCTTC
clone_size: NA; d_call: NA; v_call: TRBV4-2; j_call: TRBJ1-4; cdr3_aa: CASSQETGGDEKLFF; cdr3_nt: TGTGCCAGCAGCCAAGAAACTGGGGGCGATGAAAAACTGTTTTTT
clone_size: few; d_call: TRBD1; v_call: TRBV30; j_call: TRBJ2-3; cdr3_aa: CAWGQGMSDTQYF; cdr3_nt: TGTGCCTGGGGACAGGGGATGTCAGATACGCAGTATTTT
clone_size: NA; d_call: NA; v_call: TRBV24-1; j_call: TRBJ2-3; cdr3_aa: CATSDSGDSTDTQYF; cdr3_nt: TGTGCCACCAGTGATTCGGGTGATAGCACAGATACGCAGTATTTT
clone_size: NA; d_call: TRBD1; v_call: TRBV19; j_call: TRBJ2-7; cdr3_aa: CASSDRGAYEQYF; cdr3_nt: TGTGCCAGTAGCGACAGGGGCGCCTACGAGCAGTACTTC
clone_size: NA; d_call: NA; v_call: TRBV6-5; j_call: TRBJ2-7; cdr3_aa: CASSNRGGSEQYF; cdr3_nt: TGTGCCAGCAGCAACAGGGGGGGGAGCGAGCAGTACTTC
clone_size: NA; d_call: NA; v_call: TRBV10-2; j_call: TRBJ2-5; cdr3_aa: CASSDSRRETQYF; cdr3_nt: TGCGCCAGCAGTGATTCGAGAAGGGAGACCCAGTACTTC
clone_size: NA; d_call: NA; v_call: TRBV18; j_call: TRBJ2-5; cdr3_aa: CASSPQIRGRRTSQETQYF; cdr3_nt: TGTGCCAGCTCACCACAAATTAGGGGACGAAGGACCTCCCAAGAGACCCAGTACTTC
clone_size: NA; d_call: NA; v_call: TRBV18; j_call: TRBJ2-7; cdr3_aa: CASSQRGLEQYF; cdr3_nt: TGTGCCAGCTCACAGAGAGGCCTCGAGCAGTACTTC
clone_size: NA; d_call: TRBD2; v_call: TRBV6-5; j_call: TRBJ2-1; cdr3_aa: CASSYSGGANEQFF; cdr3_nt: TGTGCCAGCAGTTATAGCGGGGGGGCCAATGAGCAGTTCTTC
clone_size: NA; d_call: NA; v_call: TRBV11-2; j_call: TRBJ2-1; cdr3_aa: CASSLGRLDSYNEQFF; cdr3_nt: TGTGCCAGCAGCTTAGGCAGACTAGATTCCTACAATGAGCAGTTCTTC
clone_size: once; d_call: TRBD1; v_call: TRBV18; j_call: TRBJ2-5; cdr3_aa: CASSPTPGTARRETQYF; cdr3_nt: TGTGCCAGCTCACCGACCCCAGGGACAGCCAGGCGGGAGACCCAGTACTTC
clone_size: NA; d_call: NA; v_call: TRBV18; j_call: TRBJ1-1; cdr3_aa: CASSPLGSRGGSNTEAFF; cdr3_nt: TGTGCCAGCTCACCCTTAGGGTCCAGGGGAGGGTCGAACACTGAAGCTTTCTTT
clone_size: NA; d_call: TRBD1; v_call: TRBV6-6; j_call: TRBJ1-3; cdr3_aa: CASAGQAGGNTIYF; cdr3_nt: TGTGCCAGCGCGGGACAGGCGGGAGGAAACACCATATATTTT
clone_size: NA; d_call: NA; v_call: TRBV23-1; j_call: TRBJ1-1; cdr3_aa: CASSLPFLTEAFF; cdr3_nt: TGCGCCAGCAGTCTCCCCTTCCTCACTGAAGCTTTCTTT
clone_size: NA; d_call: NA; v_call: TRBV7-2; j_call: TRBJ1-2; cdr3_aa: CASSLTLGVYGYTF; cdr3_nt: TGTGCCAGCAGCTTGACTCTGGGAGTCTATGGCTACACCTTC
clone_size: NA; d_call: NA; v_call: TRBV3-1/TRBV3-2; j_call: TRBJ1-3; cdr3_aa: CASSQRGTAGNTIYF; cdr3_nt: TGTGCCAGCAGCCAGCGTGGGACGGCAGGAAACACCATATATTTT
clone_size: NA; d_call: TRBD2; v_call: TRBV19; j_call: TRBJ2-5; cdr3_aa: CASSIGLAGETQYF; cdr3_nt: TGTGCCAGTAGTATAGGACTAGCGGGCGAGACCCAGTACTTC
clone_size: NA; d_call: TRBD2; v_call: TRBV12-5; j_call: TRBJ2-1; cdr3_aa: CASGSGGDANEQFF; cdr3_nt: TGTGCTAGTGGTTCCGGGGGGGATGCGAATGAGCAGTTCTTC
clone_size: once; d_call: TRBD1; v_call: TRBV5-1; j_call: TRBJ1-1; cdr3_aa: CASSSGTGTEAFF; cdr3_nt: TGCGCCAGCAGCTCCGGGACAGGGACTGAAGCTTTCTTT
clone_size: NA; d_call: NA; v_call: TRBV7-9; j_call: TRBJ2-1; cdr3_aa: CASSLEGWRSNEQFF; cdr3_nt: TGTGCCAGCAGCTTAGAGGGCTGGCGGAGCAATGAGCAGTTCTTC
clone_size: NA; d_call: NA; v_call: TRBV15; j_call: TRBJ1-2; cdr3_aa: CATSREKGLTYGYTF; cdr3_nt: TGTGCCACCAGCAGAGAGAAGGGGTTGACCTATGGCTACACCTTC
clone_size: NA; d_call: NA; v_call: TRBV9; j_call: TRBJ1-1; cdr3_aa: CASSPDAGGNTEAFF; cdr3_nt: TGTGCCAGCAGCCCCGACGCCGGGGGGAACACTGAAGCTTTCTTT
clone_size: NA; d_call: TRBD1; v_call: TRBV27; j_call: TRBJ1-2; cdr3_aa: CASRRQGNNYGYTF; cdr3_nt: TGTGCCAGCAGAAGACAGGGGAATAACTATGGCTACACCTTC